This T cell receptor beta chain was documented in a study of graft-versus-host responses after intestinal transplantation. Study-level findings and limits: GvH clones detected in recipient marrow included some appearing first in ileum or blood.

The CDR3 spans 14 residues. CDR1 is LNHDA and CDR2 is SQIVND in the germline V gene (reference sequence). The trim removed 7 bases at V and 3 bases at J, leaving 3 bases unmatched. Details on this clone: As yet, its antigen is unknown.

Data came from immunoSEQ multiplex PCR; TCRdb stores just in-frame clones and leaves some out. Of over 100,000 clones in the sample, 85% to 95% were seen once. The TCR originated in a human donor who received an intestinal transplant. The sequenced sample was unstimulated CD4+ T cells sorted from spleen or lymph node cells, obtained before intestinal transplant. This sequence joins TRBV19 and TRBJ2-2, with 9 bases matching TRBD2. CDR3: CASNSGSYTGELFF. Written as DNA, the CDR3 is TGTGCCAGTAATAGCGGGAGTTACACCGGGGAGCTGTTTTTT.